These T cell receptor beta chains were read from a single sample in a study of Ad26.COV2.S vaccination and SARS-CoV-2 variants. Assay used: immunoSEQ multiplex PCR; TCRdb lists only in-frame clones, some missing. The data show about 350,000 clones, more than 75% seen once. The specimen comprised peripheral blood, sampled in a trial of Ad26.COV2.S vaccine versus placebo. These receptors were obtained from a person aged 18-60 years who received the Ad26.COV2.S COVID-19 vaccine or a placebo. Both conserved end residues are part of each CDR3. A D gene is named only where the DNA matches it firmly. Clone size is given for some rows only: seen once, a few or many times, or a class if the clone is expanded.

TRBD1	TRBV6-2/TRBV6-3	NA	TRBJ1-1	CASSYLTGGANTEAFF	TGTGCCAGCAGTTACTTGACAGGGGGCGCGAACACTGAAGCTTTCTTT
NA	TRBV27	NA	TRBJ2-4	CASSTGTPKNIQYF	TGTGCCAGCAGTACCGGGACACCCAAAAACATTCAGTACTTC
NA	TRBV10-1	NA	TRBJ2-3	CASSEYREGADTQYF	TGCGCCAGCAGTGAGTATCGAGAAGGCGCAGATACGCAGTATTTT
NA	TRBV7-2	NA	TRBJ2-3	CASSDSARRTDTQYF	TGTGCCAGCAGCGACTCGGCACGGAGAACAGATACGCAGTATTTT
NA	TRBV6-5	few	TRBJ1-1	CASSYSTGEAFF	TGTGCCAGCAGTTACTCGACAGGAGAAGCTTTCTTT
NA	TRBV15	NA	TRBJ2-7	CATSRDWGAPYEQYF	TGTGCCACCAGCAGAGATTGGGGGGCTCCCTACGAGCAGTACTTC
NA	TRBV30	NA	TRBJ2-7	CAWSVGGGLYEQYF	TGTGCCTGGAGTGTAGGAGGGGGCCTCTACGAGCAGTACTTC
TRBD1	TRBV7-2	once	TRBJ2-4	CASSLARTGPKNIQYF	TGTGCCAGCAGCTTAGCTAGGACAGGGCCTAAAAACATTCAGTACTTC
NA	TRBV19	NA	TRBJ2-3	CASSIVNRLSDTQYF	TGTGCCAGTAGTATAGTGAACAGGTTGTCAGATACGCAGTATTTT
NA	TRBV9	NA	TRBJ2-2	CASSPQNRELFF	TGTGCCAGCAGCCCACAAAACCGGGAGCTGTTTTTT